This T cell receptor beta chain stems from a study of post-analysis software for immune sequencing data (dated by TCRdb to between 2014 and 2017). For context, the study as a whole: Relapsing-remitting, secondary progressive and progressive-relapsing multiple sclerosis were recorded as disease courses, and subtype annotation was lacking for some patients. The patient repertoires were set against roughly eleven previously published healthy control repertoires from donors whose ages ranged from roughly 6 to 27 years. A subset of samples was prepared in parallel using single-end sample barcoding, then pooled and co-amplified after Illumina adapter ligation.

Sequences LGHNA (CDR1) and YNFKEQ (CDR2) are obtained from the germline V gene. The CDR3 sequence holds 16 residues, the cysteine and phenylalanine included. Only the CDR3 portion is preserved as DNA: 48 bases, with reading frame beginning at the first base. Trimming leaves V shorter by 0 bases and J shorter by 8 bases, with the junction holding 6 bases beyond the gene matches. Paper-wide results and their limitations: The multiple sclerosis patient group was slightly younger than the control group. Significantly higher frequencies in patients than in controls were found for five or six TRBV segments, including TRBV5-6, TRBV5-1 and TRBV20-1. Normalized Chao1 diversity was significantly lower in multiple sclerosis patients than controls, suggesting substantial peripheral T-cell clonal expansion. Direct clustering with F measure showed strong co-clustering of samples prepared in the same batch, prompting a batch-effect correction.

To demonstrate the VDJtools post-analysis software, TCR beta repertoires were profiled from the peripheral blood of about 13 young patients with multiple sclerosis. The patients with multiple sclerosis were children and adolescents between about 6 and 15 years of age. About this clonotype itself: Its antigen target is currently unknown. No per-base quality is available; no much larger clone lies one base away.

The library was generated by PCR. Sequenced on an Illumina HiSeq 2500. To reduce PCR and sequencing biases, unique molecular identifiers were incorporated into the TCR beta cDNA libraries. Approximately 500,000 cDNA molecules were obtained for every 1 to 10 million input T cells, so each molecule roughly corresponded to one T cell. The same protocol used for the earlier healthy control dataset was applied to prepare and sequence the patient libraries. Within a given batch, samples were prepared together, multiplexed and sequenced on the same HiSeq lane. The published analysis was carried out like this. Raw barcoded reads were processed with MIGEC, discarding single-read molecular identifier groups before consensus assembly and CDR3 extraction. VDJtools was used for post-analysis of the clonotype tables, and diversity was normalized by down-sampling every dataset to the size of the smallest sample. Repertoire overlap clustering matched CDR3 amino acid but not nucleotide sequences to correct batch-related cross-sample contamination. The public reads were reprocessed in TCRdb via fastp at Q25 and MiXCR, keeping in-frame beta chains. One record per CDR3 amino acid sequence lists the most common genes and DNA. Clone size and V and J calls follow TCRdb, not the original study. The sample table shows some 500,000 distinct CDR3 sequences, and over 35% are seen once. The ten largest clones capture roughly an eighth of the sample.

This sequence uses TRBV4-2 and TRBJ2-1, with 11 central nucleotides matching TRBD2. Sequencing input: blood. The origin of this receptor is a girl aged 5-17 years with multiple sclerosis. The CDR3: CASSQEGLAGGDEQFF. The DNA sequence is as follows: TGTGCCAGCAGCCAAGAAGGTCTAGCGGGAGGCGATGAGCAGTTCTTC.